What follows describes a single T cell receptor (beta chain). No antigen is known for it. Patients were excluded for autoimmune disease history or systemic immunosuppression. Libraries were prepared by immunoSEQ multiplex PCR; TCRdb keeps only in-frame clonotypes and omits some of them. The sample carries 25,000 to 40,000 clones, approximately 84% recorded once. The sample originates from a study of OX40 agonist ivuxolimab in advanced cancers. The study's findings and limits: By week 6 at 0.1 to 3.0 mg/kg, blood CD4+ and CD8+ T cells had expanded clonally. CD8+ T cells showed, on average, more clonal expansion than CD4+ cells. Among the lowest peripheral clonal expansion occurred in 0.1-3.0 mg/kg partial responders.

CDR1 and CDR2 from the germline V gene are MNHNY and SVGAGI (reference sequence). Trimming removed 6 bases from V and 0 bases from J, with 12 bases in between. The CDR3 is 14 amino acids. Source: CD4+ or CD8+ T cells sorted from blood, taken in a trial of the OX40 agonist ivuxolimab. The TCR sequence derives from an adult with an advanced solid tumor such as melanoma, head and neck, liver or kidney cancer. The chain couples TRBV6-6 to TRBJ2-7; maybe TRBD1 (6 bases). The CDR3 sequence: CASSPRQASYEQYF. CDR3 in DNA: TGTGCCAGCAGCCCTAGACAGGCCTCCTACGAGCAGTACTTC.